This T cell receptor beta chain came from a study of neurological immune-mediated disorders. This clonotype came up many times. 5'RACE with 10-nucleotide random UMIs produced the cDNA. TCRdb re-analysed the 5' RACE reads in MiXCR, keeping a single row per CDR3 protein. Of tens of thousands of distinct CDR3 sequences listed, around 5.8% are singletons. For the sorted libraries, around 1 million CD4+ or CD8+ T cells were used. Losses at the gene ends were 2 bases for V and 2 bases for J; bases not matched to a gene: 2. The V gene's germline CDR1 is SGHRS and CDR2 YFSETQ. This CDR3 spans 16 amino acids. The TCR was taken from a woman under 30 with multiple sclerosis. The sequenced sample was CD4+ T cells from blood. This sequence joins TRBV5-1 and TRBJ2-3; 13 positions match TRBD2. CDR3 loop: CASSFTSGGDTDTQYF. The CDR3 DNA is TGCGCCAGCAGCTTTACTAGCGGGGGGGACACAGATACGCAGTATTTT.